This entry lists 5 T cell receptor beta chains sequenced from one sample in a study of CD8+CD57+ T cells in acquired aplastic anemia. It was genomic DNA that served as the template for profiling TCR beta VDJ and CDR3. TCRdb ran MiXCR on the reads and lists one entry per CDR3 protein. This sample has some 210,000 distinct CDR3 sequences; around 60% occur once, and the top ten carry less than 30%. Material for sequencing was sorted CD4+, CD8+, or CD8+CD57+ T cells (not recorded which) from PBMCs. The receptors originated from a human donor in good health.

V gene TRBV7-6 combines with J gene TRBJ2-1; D perhaps matches TRBD2 (6 bases). The V gene's germline CDR1 is SGHVS and CDR2 FNYEAQ. Trimming removed 5 bases at V and 3 bases at J, with 14 bases between. The CDR3 covers 15 residues. This CDR3 is CASSDSGVVYNEQFF. The CDR3 DNA sequence: TGTGCCAGCAGCGATAGCGGAGTCGTCTACAATGAGCAGTTCTTC.

V and J are TRBV7-9 and TRBJ1-5, with 9 positions matching TRBD1. Germline-derived CDR1 and CDR2 are SEHNR and FQNEAQ (reference sequence). V was clipped by 5 bases and J by 6 bases; unmatched bases: 8. This CDR3 region has 15 residues. This CDR3 is CASSDEQGAGQPQHF. CDR3 coding DNA: TGTGCCAGCAGCGACGAACAGGGGGCAGGTCAGCCCCAGCATTTT.

This clonotype has a handful of counts. Written as DNA, the CDR3 is TGTGCCACAGAAAGGGGGCTTGAGCACACCGGGGAGCTGTTTTTT. It translates to CATERGLEHTGELFF. V and J are TRBV6-1 and TRBJ2-2, with TRBD1 identical over 7 bases. This CDR3 is 15 amino acids long. CDR1 MNHNS and CDR2 SASEGT come from the germline V gene. The V segment lost 10 bases and the J segment 3 bases; nucleotides outside the gene matches: 11.

This clonotype is a singleton in its sample. The chain carries TRBV5-1 and TRBJ1-1; weak D call: TRBD1 (5 bases). The CDR3 has 14 residues. Germline CDR1 reads SGHRS; CDR2 reads YFSETQ. The germline V and J ends were trimmed by 4 bases and 0 bases, with 10 bases remaining between them. The CDR3 nucleotides are TGCGCCAGCAGCCTGGAGGGGTTGAACACTGAAGCTTTCTTT. Its protein is CASSLEGLNTEAFF.

This clonotype was picked up one time. The chain employs TRBV20-1 and TRBJ1-1; D is uncertain. The V end lost 6 bases, the J end lost 11 bases, and 16 bases lay between the germline ends. Germline V gene sequence: CDR1 DFQATT, CDR2 SNEGSKA (reference sequence). The CDR3 extends over 11 amino acids. CDR3 coding DNA: TGCAGTGCCCTGATCATGGCGGTGGCTTTCTTT. As protein: CSALIMAVAFF.